Sequencing of this T cell receptor beta chain was carried out in a study of cytomegalovirus exposure and HLA in healthy donors. General study points: Relative to the approximately 700-donor mean, N-insertions were reportedly fewer in an Asian-associated ancestry cluster in a later analysis.

Regarding this clone: Its antigen is unidentified.

The PCR had 60 Vbeta and 13 Jbeta primers. Clones were read by immunoSEQ multiplex PCR, and TCRdb kept only the in-frame ones, dropping some. The profile shows roughly 160,000 clones, about 80% of them singletons. Germline V gives CDR1 LGHNT, CDR2 FRNRAP. V was shortened by 1 base and J by 6 bases, with 16 bases between the two germline ends. The CDR3 is 16 amino acids. Sequenced material: PBMCs. The clonotype originates from a man aged 18 to 30 in good health and CMV-seropositive. V and J are TRBV12-5 and TRBJ1-5; D may be TRBD1 (5 bases). The CDR3 spells CASGLAPGLQVQPQHF. In DNA, the CDR3 is TGTGCTAGTGGTTTGGCGCCCGGATTACAGGTTCAGCCCCAGCATTTT. The complete variable domain, with remaining parts taken from reference TRBV12-5 and TRBJ1-5, reads DARVTQTPRHKVTEMGQEVTMRCQPILGHNTVFWYRQTMMQGLELLAYFRNRAPLDDSGMPKDRFSAEMPDATLATLKIQPSEPRDSAVYFCASGLAPGLQVQPQHFGDGTRLSIL.